The rows below give T cell receptor beta chains drawn from one sample of a study of control samples from healthy donors and cancer patients. TCRdb keeps only in-frame clones here, not all; method: immunoSEQ multiplex PCR. The table has tens of thousands of clones, 91% seen once. Sequencing was performed on PBMCs. All receptors derive from a woman in her thirties or forties with head and neck cancer. The CDR3 runs from the conserved cysteine through the conserved F or W. Fields, in order: D gene, V gene, clone size, J gene, CDR3 DNA, CDR3 protein. The D gene is left open where the match is weak. Expanded clones are given a class, and other clones once, few, many or no size at all.

>-|TRBV5-1|-|TRBJ1-4
TGCGCCAGCGCCCTGGGGGCAACTAATGAAAAACTGTTTTTT
CASALGATNEKLFF
>TRBD2|TRBV27|-|TRBJ2-5
TGTGCCAGCAGTTTATTGGGGCTAGCGGGAGGGCGGGGAGAGACCCAGTACTTC
CASSLLGLAGGRGETQYF
>-|TRBV11-2|-|TRBJ2-7
TGTGCCAGCAGCTTAGTAGGCGGAGAGGTAGTGAACGAGCAGTACTTC
CASSLVGGEVVNEQYF
>-|TRBV11-2|-|TRBJ1-6
TGTGCCAGCAGTCCCGGGACCGGCATCCGGACCCCTTCACCCCTCCACTTT
CASSPGTGIRTPSPLHF
>TRBD2|TRBV5-6|-|TRBJ2-1
TGTGCCAGCAGCTTGGTGCGCGGGAGTCCCTACAATGAGCAGTTCTTC
CASSLVRGSPYNEQFF
>TRBD2|TRBV28|-|TRBJ2-5
TGTGCCAGCAGTTCACCGGGACTAGCGGGAGGAGCCCCCCAAGAGACCCAGTACTTC
CASSSPGLAGGAPQETQYF
>TRBD1|TRBV18|-|TRBJ2-7
TGTGCCAGCTCACCGCGGGACAGGGGCTCCTACGAGCAGTACTTC
CASSPRDRGSYEQYF
>TRBD2|TRBV5-1|-|TRBJ2-3
TGCGCCAGCAGCTCAAGACTAGCGGGAGGCCCTCAAAGGGGAGATACGCAGTATTTT
CASSSRLAGGPQRGDTQYF
>-|TRBV5-6|-|TRBJ2-1
TGTGCCAGCAGCCTTTTTAATGAGCAGTTCTTC
CASSLFNEQFF
>-|TRBV7-2|-|TRBJ2-7
TGTGCCAGCAGCTTAAAAGGGCGTGGATTCAGCTCCTACGAGCAGTACTTC
CASSLKGRGFSSYEQYF
>-|TRBV27|-|TRBJ2-7
TGTGCCAGCAGTTCCCCGACAGGTCTCTACGAGCAGTACTTC
CASSSPTGLYEQYF
>-|TRBV9|-|TRBJ1-2
TGTGCCAGCAGCGTTCTGGGGGGCGGGGACTATGGCTACACCTTC
CASSVLGGGDYGYTF
>-|TRBV5-6|-|TRBJ1-2
TGTGCCAGCAGCCACCAGGGCCTTCGGTATGGCTACACCTTC
CASSHQGLRYGYTF
>-|TRBV12-3/TRBV12-4|-|TRBJ2-1
TGTGCCAGCGTAGGGGGGGTGGGCAATGAGCAGTTCTTC
CASVGGVGNEQFF
>TRBD2|TRBV2|-|TRBJ2-1
TGTGCCAGCAACAGCGGGGGGGAGCCTCGGCAGTTCTTC
CASNSGGEPRQFF
>TRBD2|TRBV2|once|TRBJ2-5
TGTGCCAGCACCCCAATGGGGACTAGCGTCCTGGGCGTGGAGACCCAGTACTTC
CASTPMGTSVLGVETQYF
>-|TRBV3-1/TRBV3-2|-|TRBJ1-2
TGTGCCAGCAGCATCCGGACAGTTAAAGCTAACTATGGCTACACCTTC
CASSIRTVKANYGYTF
>-|TRBV5-6|-|TRBJ1-2
TGTGCCAGCAGCCCCGGACAGAACAACCTCTATGGCTACACCTTC
CASSPGQNNLYGYTF
>-|TRBV10-2|-|TRBJ1-1
TGCGCCAGCAGTGAGAATTGGGTGAACACTGAAGCTTTCTTT
CASSENWVNTEAFF
>-|TRBV27|-|TRBJ1-4
TGTGCCAGCAGTTCATCCGGGGTGAGGGCTAATGAAAAACTGTTTTTT
CASSSSGVRANEKLFF
>-|TRBV19|-|TRBJ1-5
TGTGCCAGTAGTATAGTGCCGGCCGTTGGGGGCCCTCAGCCCCAGCATTTT
CASSIVPAVGGPQPQHF
>-|TRBV28|-|TRBJ1-4
TGTGCCAGCACAACCCGGGGAGGTGAAAAACTGTTTTTT
CASTTRGGEKLFF
>-|TRBV30|-|TRBJ2-7
TGTGCCTGGAGTGTAAATGAGCCCTACGAGCAGTACTTC
CAWSVNEPYEQYF
>-|TRBV27|-|TRBJ2-1
TGTGCCAGTATCTTGAGTGGTGAGCAGTTCTTC
CASILSGEQFF
>-|TRBV18|-|TRBJ1-1
TGTGCCAGCTCACCAGACCGTCTGAACACTGAAGCTTTCTTT
CASSPDRLNTEAFF
>TRBD1|TRBV6-1|-|TRBJ2-3
TGTGCCAGCAGTGAATATTCGGTAGACAGGGGGCTAAAAGAGAAGGCAACAGATACGCAGTATTTT
CASSEYSVDRGLKEKATDTQYF
>-|TRBV6-2/TRBV6-3|-|TRBJ2-2
TGTGCCAGCAGCCCTAGGTGGGGTTCGAACACCGGGGAGCTGTTTTTT
CASSPRWGSNTGELFF
>-|TRBV2|-|TRBJ1-6
TGTGCCAGCAGTGCCACAGGGTTAGGTAATTCACCCCTCCACTTT
CASSATGLGNSPLHF
>-|TRBV6-6|-|TRBJ2-3
TGTGCCAGCAGTTACCCAGCGGACACAGATACGCAGTATTTT
CASSYPADTDTQYF
>-|TRBV29-1|-|TRBJ2-7
TGCAGCGGAGGAGGGGGTAGCTCCTACGAGCAGTACTTC
CSGGGGSSYEQYF
>TRBD2|TRBV13|-|TRBJ2-7
TGTGCCAGCAGCTTAGGGTCTATAGCGGGGGCCTACGAGCAGTACTTC
CASSLGSIAGAYEQYF
>TRBD1|TRBV5-1|-|TRBJ1-1
TGCGCCAGCAGCTCAGGACAGGGCCCATTCATGAACACTGAAGCTTTCTTT
CASSSGQGPFMNTEAFF
>-|TRBV12-5|-|TRBJ1-1
TGTGCTAGTGGTTTGAGTGTGGGCCTAACTGAAGCTTTCTTT
CASGLSVGLTEAFF